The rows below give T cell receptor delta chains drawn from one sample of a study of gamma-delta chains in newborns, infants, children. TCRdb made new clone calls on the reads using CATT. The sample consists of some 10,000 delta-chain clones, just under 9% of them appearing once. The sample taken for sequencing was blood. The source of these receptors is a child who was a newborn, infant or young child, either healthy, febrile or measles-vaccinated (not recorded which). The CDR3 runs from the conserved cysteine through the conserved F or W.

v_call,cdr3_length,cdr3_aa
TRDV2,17,CACWGLGDTPFTDKLIF
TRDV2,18,CACDTWGTSSWDTRQMFF
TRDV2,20,CARDTLLGDPSSWDTRQMFF
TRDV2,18,CACDTLPTLLGDTDKLIF
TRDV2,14,CACDILGDSHKLIF
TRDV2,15,CACDRLGADTDKLIF
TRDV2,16,CACDTVMRDTSDKLIF
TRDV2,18,CACDTVGLGDQYTDKLIF
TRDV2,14,CACDTWGETAQLFF
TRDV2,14,CACDPLLGTDKLIF
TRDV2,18,CACDTVPTGGPSPDKLIF
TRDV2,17,CACDTLTGGYATDKLIF
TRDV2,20,CACDTMTGGYRHLKSDKLIF
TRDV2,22,CACDTAGGYSRSSSWDTRQMFF
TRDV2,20,CACDTVVGTGGSSLTAQLFF
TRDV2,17,CACDTLWGTSPTDKLIF
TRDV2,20,CACDTVLGDTSSWDTRQMFF
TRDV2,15,CACDSLGDRGDKLIF
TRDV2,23,CACDTLMSLGDTRSSWDTRQMFF
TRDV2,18,CACDTAGDRSWDTRQMFF
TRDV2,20,CACDRTGGFASSWDTRQMFF
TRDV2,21,CACDTGGTGGHSSWDTRQMFF
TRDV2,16,CACDGLGVQYTDKLIF
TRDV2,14,CACDPWGNTDKLIF
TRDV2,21,CACDTVHGWGPPPRDTDKLIF
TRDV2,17,CACDTLLGDRTGDKLIF
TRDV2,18,CACDLLAGGPSLTAQLFF
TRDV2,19,CACDPTGGPSSWDTRQMFF
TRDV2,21,CACDTLRGDTRLSWDTRQMFF
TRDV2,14,CACDAWGNTDKLIF
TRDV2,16,CACDTGGYWDTRQMFF
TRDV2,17,CACDTVGYLEYTDKLIF
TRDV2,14,CACDSLGGTDKLIF
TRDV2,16,CACDVLGDPHTDKLIF
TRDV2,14,CACDTAGDRDKLIF
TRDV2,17,CACDNNWGVTLSSKLIF
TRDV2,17,CACDTLGDTGLTAQLFF
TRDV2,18,CACDILGDTSWDTRQMFF
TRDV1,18,CALGELPQSLGVTDKLIF
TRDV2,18,CACDAVVGGYTPTDKLIF
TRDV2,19,CACDPLLGDTRLHTDKLIF
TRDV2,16,CACDTVGIRGTAQLFF
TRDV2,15,CACDSVGGPTDKLIF
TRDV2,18,CACDTLLGDTSLTAQLFF
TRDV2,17,CACDVLGGRSDTDKLIF
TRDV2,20,CACDTLLGDMSSWDTRQMFF
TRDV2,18,CACDTVETGGSYTDKLIF
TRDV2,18,CACDTVLGDPMYTDKLIF
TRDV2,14,CACDPVGDTDKLIF
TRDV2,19,CACDTGNWGSSWDTRQMFF
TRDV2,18,CACDTLLGDTRDTDKLIF